A single sample is the source of the 32 T cell receptor beta chains below, sequenced in a study of shared clonotypes between healthy human individuals. Libraries were prepared by immunoSEQ multiplex PCR; TCRdb keeps only in-frame clonotypes and omits some of them. The sample has around 500,000 clones, 79% seen once. Sequencing input: PBMCs. Receptors originate from a woman in her forties in good health. Some clones in this sample may be carry-over from other donors' samples.

This chain joins TRBV7-3 and TRBJ1-5; D gene unclear. The CDR3 consists of 12 residues. V was trimmed by 0 bases and J by 3 bases, leaving 0 bases between them. From germline, CDR1 is SGHTA and CDR2 FQGTGA. The CDR3 loop reads CASSLTNQPQHF. The CDR3, as DNA: TGTGCCAGCAGCTTAACCAATCAGCCCCAGCATTTT.

As for this clone: One end of the junction is discordant with germline, which a read error may explain. This chain connects TRBV7-7 to TRBJ1-1; D unresolved. Germline loops: CDR1 SSHAT, CDR2 FNYEAQ (reference sequence). The CDR3 is 13 residues long. CDR3 sequence reads: CASSSGPFTEAFF. The CDR3 DNA sequence: TGTGCTAGCAGCTCCGGACCCTTCACTGAAGCTTTCTTT.

The rearrangement uses TRBV6-6 and TRBJ2-7; 10 bases fit TRBD1. There are 14 residues in the CDR3. CDR1 and CDR2 from the germline V gene are MNHNY and SVGAGI (reference sequence). V dropped 2 bases and J dropped 6; count of bases not matched to a gene: 4. The CDR3 DNA reads as TGTGCCAGCAGTTACGCGGGACAGGGGACCGAGCAGTACTTC. It codes for CASSYAGQGTEQYF.

The rearrangement uses TRBV7-2 and TRBJ2-7; D unresolved. Trimming pared 4 bases from V and 2 bases from J, leaving 18 bases between. There are 16 residues in the CDR3. The germline V gene has CDR1 SGHTA and CDR2 FQGNSA. The CDR3: CASSSGRARTPYEQYF. The CDR3 DNA follows: TGTGCCAGCAGCTCTGGAAGGGCGAGAACTCCCTACGAGCAGTACTTC.

V gene TRBV9 combines with J gene TRBJ2-1, with 8 bases identical to TRBD2. V was pared by 6 bases and J by 3 bases, with 5 bases of the junction left unmatched. The length of the CDR3 is 14 residues. From germline, CDR1 is SGDLS and CDR2 YYNGEE. CDR3 sequence: CASTAGVFYNEQFF. CDR3 nucleotides: TGTGCCAGCACAGCGGGAGTTTTCTACAATGAGCAGTTCTTC.

This rearrangement joins TRBV28 to TRBJ2-3; a weak D match, TRBD2 (6 bases). From germline, CDR1 is MDHEN and CDR2 SYDVKM. Trimming cost V 3 bases and J 2 bases, with 12 bases left between them. This CDR3 has 15 residues. Here the CDR3 reads CASSLVGGSTDTQYF. CDR3 in DNA: TGTGCCAGCAGTTTGGTTGGGGGGTCCACAGATACGCAGTATTTT.

V gene TRBV11-2 combines with J gene TRBJ2-3, with D possibly being TRBD1 (6 bases). The germline CDR1 and CDR2 sequences are SGHAT and FQNNGV. The CDR3 runs to 15 residues. The V end lost 4 bases, the J end lost 2 bases, and 13 bases lay between the germline ends. This chain's CDR3 is CASSSTGIYTDTQYF. The CDR3 bases are TGTGCCAGCAGCTCAACAGGGATCTACACAGATACGCAGTATTTT.

CDR3: CASSPQKDSNTEAFF. CDR3 bases: TGTGCCAGCAGCCCCCAGAAGGATTCGAACACTGAAGCTTTCTTT. The chain carries TRBV7-2 and TRBJ1-1; D remains ambiguous. Between the trimmed V and J ends, which lost 5 bases and 1 base, there was a span of 14 bases. The CDR3 sequence is 15 residues long. Germline CDR1 and CDR2: SGHTA and FQGNSA.

The J gene is TRBJ2-3, the V gene TRBV28; the D is unclear. Trimming took 5 bases from V and 12 from J, leaving 21 bases between them. Germline-derived CDR1 and CDR2 are MDHEN and SYDVKM. CDR3 length: 14 amino acids. CDR3 sequence (DNA): TGTGCCAGCAGTCTACCCCGGTATAGCTATAGCCAGTATTTT. Encoded protein: CASSLPRYSYSQYF.

The chain joins TRBV13 to TRBJ1-2; the D gene is possibly TRBD1 (5 bases). Germline-derived CDR1 and CDR2 are PRHDT and FYEKMQ (reference sequence). The CDR3 is 14 residues long. Trimming shortened V by 5 bases and J by 0 bases, and 10 bases separated the two germline ends. The CDR3 sequence: CASSPQGANYGYTF. The CDR3 DNA follows: TGTGCCAGCAGCCCGCAAGGGGCTAACTATGGCTACACCTTC.

The chain couples TRBV18 to TRBJ2-3; TRBD2 is a possible D gene (6 bases). This CDR3 spans 16 amino acids. V lost 3 bases, J lost 0 bases, and 13 bases lay in between. From germline, CDR1 is KGHSH and CDR2 LQKENI. The CDR3, as DNA: TGTGCCAGCTCACCGGCTAGCGCTACTAGCACAGATACGCAGTATTTT. Translating gives CASSPASATSTDTQYF.

The rearrangement uses TRBV30 and TRBJ2-7; TRBD1 matches at 8 bases. Germline lookup yields CDR1 GTSNPN and CDR2 SVGIG (reference sequence). The CDR3 is 14 residues long. J lost 3 bases, V lost 3 bases, and 7 bases had no gene match. The CDR3 loop reads CAWRGPGGHYEQYF. DNA for the CDR3: TGTGCCTGGAGGGGACCAGGGGGCCACTACGAGCAGTACTTC.

This clone was counted once. The chain combines TRBV5-1 with TRBJ2-3; TRBD2 agrees at 11 bases. The germline CDR1 and CDR2 sequences are SGHRS and YFSETQ. The trim removed 4 bases at V and 1 base at J, leaving 2 bases unmatched. This CDR3 region has 15 residues. CDR3: CASSNSGRGTDTQYF. The CDR3 DNA is TGCGCCAGCAGCAATAGCGGGAGGGGCACAGATACGCAGTATTTT.

Comments on this clone: Sequence at one end of the junction differs from germline and may be a read error. The genes are TRBV2 and TRBJ2-7; no clear D. Germline values: CDR1 SNHLY, CDR2 FYNNEI. The CDR3 covers 13 residues. The CDR3 DNA reads TGTGCCAGCAGGGAAGACCGATCCTACGAGCAGTACTTC. This translates into CASREDRSYEQYF.

The rearrangement joins TRBV9 to TRBJ2-1; D remains ambiguous. The V end was cut by 0 bases, the J end by 0 bases, with 7 bases between. The CDR3 consists of 15 residues. Per the germline V gene, CDR1 is SGDLS and CDR2 is YYNGEE. The CDR3 coding sequence is TGTGCCAGCAGCGTAGCTCCCAGCTCCTACAATGAGCAGTTCTTC. Its protein product is CASSVAPSSYNEQFF.

The chain joins TRBV9 to TRBJ1-4; perhaps TRBD1 as D (6 bases). Trimming pared 0 bases from V and 5 bases from J, leaving 11 bases between. The CDR3 consists of 15 residues. CDR1 and CDR2 from the germline V gene are SGDLS and YYNGEE. The CDR3 nucleotides are TGTGCCAGCAGCGTAGCTCAGGGGTCGAATGAAAAACTGTTTTTT. Translating gives CASSVAQGSNEKLFF.

V is TRBV2 and J is TRBJ1-5, with D possibly matching TRBD1 (5 bases). V was trimmed by 5 bases and J by 0 bases, leaving 11 bases between them. The germline CDR1 and CDR2 sequences are SNHLY and FYNNEI. CDR3 size: 15 residues. The CDR3 loop reads CASSYSDSSNQPQHF. The CDR3 DNA reads TGTGCCAGCAGTTACTCCGACAGTAGCAATCAGCCCCAGCATTTT.

This clone was observed once. The chain joins TRBV6-1 to TRBJ2-2; D is possibly TRBD1 (5 bases). Trimming pared 4 bases from V and 1 base from J, leaving 13 bases between. CDR3 length: 16 residues. CDR1 and CDR2 from the germline V gene are MNHNS and SASEGT. The CDR3 is CASSGVGRENTGELFF. Here the CDR3 DNA reads TGTGCCAGCAGTGGAGTTGGCAGGGAGAACACCGGGGAGCTGTTTTTT.

The chain recombines TRBV5-1 with TRBJ2-5; D gene uncertain. The end of the DNA aligns better with TRBJ2-7, so the J call may be wrong. CDR3 length equals 14 residues. Germline V CDR1 and CDR2: SGHRS, YFSETQ. The CDR3, as DNA: TGCGCCAGCAGCTTGGAGGGAAGCTCCTACGAGCAGTACTTC. Its translation: CASSLEGSSYEQYF.

This clone occurred a few times. This chain connects TRBV4-2 to TRBJ2-1; 8 positions agree with TRBD2. V shed 6 bases, J shed 6 bases, and the junction held 10 bases outside the gene matches. The CDR3 extends over 15 amino acids. The germline CDR1 and CDR2 sequences are LGHNA and YNFKEQ. The CDR3 protein is CASSYRREVPNEQFF. In nucleotides, the CDR3 is TGTGCCAGCAGTTACAGGCGGGAGGTTCCCAATGAGCAGTTCTTC.

The V call is TRBV4-1, the J call TRBJ2-7; TRBD1 aligns across 7 bases. V was clipped by 0 bases and J by 3 bases; unmatched bases: 8. The CDR3 sequence is 16 residues long. From germline, CDR1 is MGHRA and CDR2 YSYEKL. For the CDR3, the DNA is TGCGCCAGCAGCCAAGACATCGAACAGGGGAACTACGAGCAGTACTTC. This gives the protein CASSQDIEQGNYEQYF.

The genes are TRBV6-5 and TRBJ2-2, with D maybe TRBD2 (6 bases). V was trimmed by 0 bases and J by 1 base, leaving 9 bases between them. Germline assignment: CDR1 MNHEY and CDR2 SVGAGI. This CDR3 has 16 amino acids. CDR3 region: CASSYSGTLNTGELFF. The CDR3 coding sequence is TGTGCCAGCAGTTACTCCGGGACTCTGAACACCGGGGAGCTGTTTTTT.

The chain has TRBV7-9 and TRBJ2-7, with unresolved D. The CDR3 has 16 amino acids. V was shortened by 5 bases and J by 2 bases, with 19 bases between the two germline ends. Germline V gives CDR1 SEHNR, CDR2 FQNEAQ (reference sequence). CDR3 nucleotides: TGTGCCAGCAGCGCTCTCGCCGGCCTTTCCCCCTACGAGCAGTACTTC. It translates to CASSALAGLSPYEQYF.

This clone has just a few counts. The chain recombines TRBV7-2 with TRBJ2-1; 9 bases line up with TRBD2. Germline V gives CDR1 SGHTA, CDR2 FQGNSA. The V gene end was trimmed by 8 bases and the J gene end by 2 bases; junction bases not matched to a gene: 7. This CDR3 is 15 amino acids long. CDR3 sequence reads: CASARLADTYNEQFF. In DNA form, the CDR3 reads TGTGCCAGCGCAAGACTAGCGGATACCTACAATGAGCAGTTCTTC.

This rearrangement joins TRBV5-5 to TRBJ2-1, with a weak D call TRBD1 (5 bases). In germline, CDR1 is SGHKS, CDR2 YYEKEE (reference sequence). Deletions cut 4 bases from V and 6 bases from J, with 8 bases between. This CDR3 spans 12 amino acids. The CDR3 region is CASSLTGNEQFF. In DNA, the CDR3 is TGTGCCAGCAGCCTTACAGGCAATGAGCAGTTCTTC.

This chain uses TRBV5-1 with TRBJ2-1; TRBD2 matches 13 bases. The germline V gene has CDR1 SGHRS and CDR2 YFSETQ. The V gene end was trimmed by 3 bases and the J gene end by 7 bases; junction bases not matched to a gene: 7. The CDR3 covers 16 residues. This CDR3 is CASSSWTSGSANEQFF. The CDR3 region has the DNA TGCGCCAGCAGCTCCTGGACTAGCGGGAGTGCGAATGAGCAGTTCTTC.

The J gene is TRBJ2-3, the V gene TRBV5-1; 10 bases are shared with TRBD2. The CDR3 is 17 residues long. The V gene end was trimmed by 0 bases and the J gene end by 2 bases; junction bases not matched to a gene: 6. CDR1 is SGHRS and CDR2 is YFSETQ in the germline V gene. The CDR3 loop is CASSLVASGSFTDTQYF. Written as DNA, the CDR3 is TGCGCCAGCAGCTTGGTAGCTAGCGGGAGCTTCACAGATACGCAGTATTTT.

The rearrangement joins TRBV9 to TRBJ2-1, with D possibly matching TRBD2 (6 bases). The CDR3 is 15 amino acids. The germline V gene encodes CDR1 SGDLS and CDR2 YYNGEE. The V end was cut by 0 bases, the J end by 3 bases, with 10 bases between. DNA of the CDR3: TGTGCCAGCAGCGTAGACGGGAGTGGCTACAATGAGCAGTTCTTC. It specifies CASSVDGSGYNEQFF.

The chain couples TRBV5-1 to TRBJ2-7, with D unclear. Trimming shortened V by 0 bases and J by 1 base, and 8 bases separated the two germline ends. The CDR3 runs 14 residues. From germline, CDR1 is SGHRS and CDR2 YFSETQ. The CDR3 loop is CASSLGAISYEQYF. The CDR3 region has the DNA TGCGCCAGCAGCTTGGGAGCGATATCCTACGAGCAGTACTTC. Full variable domain (missing parts from reference TRBV5-1 and TRBJ2-7): KAGVTQTPRYLIKTRGQQVTLSCSPISGHRSVSWYQQTPGQGLQFLFEYFSETQRNKGNFPGRFSGRQFSNSRSEMNVSTLELGDSALYLCASSLGAISYEQYFGPGTRLTVT.

The chain uses TRBV7-6 and TRBJ2-5; D not resolved. There are 12 residues in the CDR3. V was pared by 0 bases and J by 5 bases, with 4 bases between. Germline V gene data show CDR1 as SGHVS and CDR2 as FNYEAQ. This CDR3 reads CASSLAVETQYF. The CDR3 coding sequence is TGTGCCAGCAGCTTAGCGGTTGAGACCCAGTACTTC. The full variable domain, with the rest looked up from reference TRBV7-6 and TRBJ2-5, is GAGVSQSPRYKVTKRGQDVALRCDPISGHVSLYWYRQALGQGPEFLTYFNYEAQQDKSGLPNDRFSAERPEGSISTLTIQRTEQRDSAMYRCASSLAVETQYFGPGTRLLVL.

The chain links TRBV7-9 to TRBJ2-3; the match to TRBD2 covers 14 bases. V dropped 5 bases and J dropped 4; count of bases not matched to a gene: 8. The CDR3 loop spans 17 amino acids. Per the germline V gene, CDR1 is SEHNR and CDR2 is FQNEAQ (reference sequence). The CDR3 loop reads CASSHRTSGRNADTQYF. DNA of the CDR3: TGTGCCAGCAGCCATCGGACTAGCGGGAGGAACGCAGATACGCAGTATTTT.

The V gene is TRBV7-9, the J gene TRBJ2-5; a possible D gene is TRBD1 (6 bases). The CDR3 length is 14 residues. Trimming stripped 6 bases from V and 5 bases from J, with 16 bases between. The V gene's germline CDR1 is SEHNR and CDR2 FQNEAQ (reference sequence). The DNA for the CDR3 is TGTGCCAGCAGTCCCACAGGGTTTAAGGAGACCCAGTACTTC. Amino acids: CASSPTGFKETQYF.